This TCR beta chain is from a study of blood T cell repertoires in COVID-19. Study-wide context: There were acute and convalescent COVID-19 samples, and they came from the United States, Italy and Spain. T cells, B-cell-depleted T cells, or PBMCs supplied cDNA or gDNA.

TCRdb keeps only in-frame clones here, not all; method: immunoSEQ multiplex PCR. This table holds some 69,000 clones, 90% found once. While infection was still active, Seattle patients were enrolled and then followed longitudinally. Germline V lookup: CDR1 KGHSH, CDR2 LQKENI. This CDR3 has 14 residues. With 3 bases removed from V and 10 bases from J, the gap between germline ends came to 16 bases. The sequenced sample was peripheral blood. V and J are TRBV18 and TRBJ2-1, with D maybe TRBD2 (5 bases). The source is a man between 50 and 59 years old with COVID-19, enrolled during active disease. CDR3 protein: CASSPSTRTSEQFF. For the CDR3, the DNA is TGTGCCAGCTCACCCTCTACCCGGACTTCAGAGCAGTTCTTC.